These 10 T cell receptor beta chains were sequenced from one sample in a study of cytomegalovirus exposure and HLA in healthy donors. Primers: 60 Vbeta forward and 13 Jbeta reverse. Profiled with immunoSEQ multiplex PCR; TCRdb holds only in-frame clones, not every one. Of about 120,000 clones listed, around 10% are singletons. Input material: PBMCs. These receptors originate from a man aged 25-45 years in good health and CMV-seronegative.

This clone was found a few times. The rearrangement uses TRBV29-1 and TRBJ1-1, with TRBD1 matching 8 bases. CDR3 length: 13 amino acids. Germline lookup yields CDR1 SQVTM and CDR2 ANQGSEA. Trimming at V came to 6 bases and at J to 7 bases, leaving 10 bases not matched to a gene. CDR3 in DNA: TGCAGCGTGCGACAGGGGAAAGAGGGTGAAGCTTTCTTT. This sequence encodes CSVRQGKEGEAFF.

The chain employs TRBV27 and TRBJ2-7; 12 nucleotides agree with TRBD2. Germline CDR1 is MNHEY and CDR2 is SMNVEV (reference sequence). V dropped 3 bases and J dropped 0; count of bases not matched to a gene: 3. The CDR3 has 16 amino acids. DNA of the CDR3: TGTGCCAGCAGTTTCAAGACTAGCGGGAGCTCCTACGAGCAGTACTTC. Amino acid sequence: CASSFKTSGSSYEQYF.

The genes are TRBV19 and TRBJ2-6; 11 bases fit TRBD1. From germline, CDR1 is LNHDA and CDR2 SQIVND (reference sequence). The CDR3 spans 17 residues. After removal of 4 bases from V and 0 bases from J, the junction contained 2 bases not matched to a gene. The CDR3 spells CASSTGTGGSGANVLTF. CDR3 DNA sequence: TGTGCCAGTAGTACCGGGACAGGGGGCTCTGGGGCCAACGTCCTGACTTTC.

The V call is TRBV27, the J call TRBJ2-7, with D possibly matching TRBD2 (6 bases). This CDR3 has 13 amino acids. The germline V and J ends were trimmed by 2 bases and 4 bases, with 9 bases remaining between them. CDR1 and CDR2 (germline): MNHEY, SMNVEV (reference sequence). The CDR3 loop reads CASSLGGTYEQYF. Here the CDR3 DNA reads TGTGCCAGCAGTTTAGGGGGGACGTACGAGCAGTACTTC.

This clone occurred a few times. This rearrangement joins TRBV19 to TRBJ1-1, with D hard to call. The length of the CDR3 is 13 residues. Trimming removed 6 bases from V and 0 bases from J, with 8 bases in between. Germline V gene sequence: CDR1 LNHDA, CDR2 SQIVND (reference sequence). The CDR3 sequence is CASREGMNTEAFF. DNA for the CDR3: TGTGCCAGTAGAGAGGGCATGAACACTGAAGCTTTCTTT.

This clone was detected only a few times. The J gene is TRBJ2-3, the V gene TRBV4-1; 8 bases map to TRBD2. There are 16 residues in the CDR3. With 1 base clipped from V and 3 bases from J, the junction kept 6 bases outside the gene matches. The germline V gene has CDR1 MGHRA and CDR2 YSYEKL. CDR3 sequence (DNA): TGCGCCAGCAGCCAAGTCGGAGCGGGGGCGACAGATACGCAGTATTTT. It yields the protein CASSQVGAGATDTQYF.

The sample holds a few counts of this clone. V usage is TRBV5-6 and J usage is TRBJ1-1; TRBD1 matches 9 bases. The length of the CDR3 is 13 residues. V shed 2 bases and J 7 bases; nucleotides not matched to a gene: 3. Germline-derived CDR1 and CDR2 are SGHDT and YYEEEE. CDR3 nucleotide sequence: TGTGCCAGCAGCTTCGGGACAGGGATTGAAGCTTTCTTT. Its translation is CASSFGTGIEAFF.

This clone was observed a handful of times. The chain links TRBV7-9 to TRBJ1-3; D is undetermined. This CDR3 is 15 amino acids long. In germline, CDR1 is SEHNR, CDR2 FQNEAQ (reference sequence). Trimming removed 4 bases at V and 4 bases at J, with 14 bases between. The CDR3 bases are TGTGCCAGCAGCTCCGTGGGGAGTTCGGGAAACACCATATATTTT. It is translated as CASSSVGSSGNTIYF.

The V and J genes are TRBV4-1 and TRBJ1-6; weak D call: TRBD1 (6 bases). Germline lookup yields CDR1 MGHRA and CDR2 YSYEKL. The CDR3 runs 14 residues. The V and J ends lost 0 bases and 19 bases respectively, with 19 bases between them. The CDR3 sequence is CASSQDLAQGFDHF. As DNA, the CDR3 is TGCGCCAGCAGCCAAGATCTGGCACAGGGTTTCGATCACTTT.

This clone was picked up a small number of times. The chain is built from TRBV28 and TRBJ2-3; 7 nucleotides align to TRBD2. The CDR3 sequence is 15 residues long. The germline gives CDR1 MDHEN, CDR2 SYDVKM. Losses at the gene ends were 4 bases for V and 7 bases for J; bases not matched to a gene: 11. CDR3 coding DNA: TGTGCCAGCAGTTCCCTAACTAGCGTCCTAAATACGCAGTATTTT. It encodes CASSSLTSVLNTQYF.